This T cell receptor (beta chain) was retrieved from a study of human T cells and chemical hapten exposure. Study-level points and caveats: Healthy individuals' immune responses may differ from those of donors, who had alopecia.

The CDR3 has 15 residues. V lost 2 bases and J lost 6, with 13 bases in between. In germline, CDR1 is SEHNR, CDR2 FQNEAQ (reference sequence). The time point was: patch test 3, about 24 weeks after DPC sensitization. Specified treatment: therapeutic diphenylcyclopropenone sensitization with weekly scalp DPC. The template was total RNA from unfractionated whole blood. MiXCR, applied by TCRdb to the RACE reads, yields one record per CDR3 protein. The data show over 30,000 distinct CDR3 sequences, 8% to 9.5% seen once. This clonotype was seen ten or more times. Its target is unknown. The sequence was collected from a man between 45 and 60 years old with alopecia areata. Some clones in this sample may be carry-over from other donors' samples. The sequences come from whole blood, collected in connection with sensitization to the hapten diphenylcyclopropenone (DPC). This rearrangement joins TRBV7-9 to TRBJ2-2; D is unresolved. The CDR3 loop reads CASSLTMGRSGELFF. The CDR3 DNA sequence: TGTGCCAGCAGCTTAACCATGGGCAGGTCCGGGGAGCTGTTTTTT.